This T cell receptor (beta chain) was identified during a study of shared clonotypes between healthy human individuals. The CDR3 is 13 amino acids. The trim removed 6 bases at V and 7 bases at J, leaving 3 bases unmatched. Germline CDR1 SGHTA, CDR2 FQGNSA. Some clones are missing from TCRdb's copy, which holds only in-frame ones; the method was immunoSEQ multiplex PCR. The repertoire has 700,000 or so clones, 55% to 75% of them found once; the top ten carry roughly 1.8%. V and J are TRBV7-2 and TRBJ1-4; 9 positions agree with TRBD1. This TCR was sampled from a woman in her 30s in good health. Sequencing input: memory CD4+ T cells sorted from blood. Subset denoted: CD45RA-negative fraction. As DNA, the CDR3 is TGTGCCAGCAGACAGGGGGCGGGTGAAAAACTGTTTTTT. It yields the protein CASRQGAGEKLFF.